A selection of T cell receptor beta chains follows, all from one sample in a study of cytomegalovirus exposure and HLA in healthy donors. This table comes from immunoSEQ multiplex PCR, and its TCRdb copy is limited to in-frame clones, with some not included. Among about 180,000 clones listed, roughly 80% were seen once. The sequenced material came from PBMCs. Every receptor here comes from a middle-aged man in good health and CMV-seronegative. Both conserved end residues are part of each CDR3. The D gene is left open where the match is weak. Rows may omit the clone size; those that give it use once, few, many or a size class.

>-|15|TRBJ1-2|-|TRBV30
CAWSASGAPSYGYTF
TGTGCCTGGAGTGCGTCAGGGGCCCCCTCCTATGGCTACACCTTC
>-|19|TRBJ1-4|-|TRBV27
CASSLVSTSGGATNEKLFF
TGTGCCAGCAGTTTAGTGTCGACATCGGGGGGGGCAACTAATGAAAAACTGTTTTTT
>TRBD1|15|TRBJ2-7|-|TRBV27
CASSSIWDRDYEQYF
TGTGCCAGCAGTTCAATCTGGGACAGGGACTACGAGCAGTACTTC
>-|18|TRBJ2-5|-|TRBV18
CASSPPAGSRSDRETQYF
TGTGCCAGCTCACCACCGGCAGGCAGCCGCAGTGACCGAGAGACCCAGTACTTC
>-|14|TRBJ2-3|once|TRBV4-3
CASSQDRGTDTQYF
TGCGCCAGCAGCCAAGATCGAGGCACAGATACGCAGTATTTT
>-|14|TRBJ1-2|-|TRBV5-4
CASSLNGDSYGYTF
TGTGCCAGCAGCTTGAACGGGGACTCCTATGGCTACACCTTC
>TRBD2|14|TRBJ2-7|-|TRBV28
CAEQCIGRFYEQYF
TGTGCCGAGCAGTGTATCGGGAGGTTCTACGAGCAGTACTTC
>-|15|TRBJ1-5|-|TRBV19
CASSITGQWGQPQHF
TGTGCCAGTAGTATAACAGGGCAATGGGGACAGCCCCAGCATTTT
>TRBD2|16|TRBJ2-7|-|TRBV19
CASSIIGGAFSYEQYF
TGTGCCAGTAGTATCATCGGGGGGGCATTCTCCTACGAGCAGTACTTC
>TRBD2|19|TRBJ2-3|-|TRBV2
CASKSSIGSGATSTDTQYF
TGTGCCAGCAAGTCCTCCATTGGCAGCGGGGCGACTAGCACAGATACGCAGTATTTT
>-|15|TRBJ2-7|-|TRBV7-8
CASSLAQRFGDEQYF
TGTGCCAGCAGCTTAGCGCAAAGATTCGGGGACGAGCAGTACTTC
>TRBD2|14|TRBJ2-7|-|TRBV7-8
CASSLTSGGPEQYF
TGTGCCAGCAGCCTGACTAGCGGGGGGCCCGAGCAGTACTTC
>TRBD2|16|TRBJ2-3|once|TRBV9
CASSASSGGLADTQYF
TGTGCCAGCAGCGCTTCCTCGGGGGGGCTCGCAGATACGCAGTATTTT
>-|13|TRBJ2-5|-|TRBV2
CASSEGQRTVQYF
TGTGCCAGCAGTGAAGGGCAGCGGACAGTGCAGTACTTC
>TRBD2|18|TRBJ2-7|-|TRBV11-2
CASSLGPSGSPLAYEQYF
TGTGCCAGCAGCTTAGGTCCTAGCGGGAGCCCTTTGGCCTACGAGCAGTACTTC
>-|14|TRBJ2-3|few|TRBV6-6
CASSYIIITDTQYF
TGTGCCAGCAGTTACATTATAATCACAGATACGCAGTATTTT
>-|13|TRBJ1-1|-|TRBV2
CASSNGRETEAFF
TGTGCCAGCAGCAACGGCAGGGAAACTGAAGCTTTCTTT
>-|14|TRBJ1-2|-|TRBV7-9
CASSLAGASYGYTF
TGTGCCAGCAGCTTAGCTGGGGCGAGTTATGGCTACACCTTC
>-|13|TRBJ1-2|-|TRBV2
CASSFTQGSSYTF
TGTGCCAGCAGTTTCACGCAGGGTAGTAGCTACACCTTC
>TRBD1|14|TRBJ2-3|-|TRBV5-6
CASSPTGGTDTQYF
TGTGCCAGCAGCCCGACAGGGGGCACAGATACGCAGTATTTT
>-|13|TRBJ2-5|-|TRBV18
CASSVGFQETQYF
TGTGCCAGCTCAGTGGGCTTCCAAGAGACCCAGTACTTC
>TRBD1|14|TRBJ1-1|-|TRBV2
CASRGQGRSTEAFF
TGTGCCAGCAGGGGACAGGGAAGGAGCACTGAAGCTTTCTTT
>TRBD2|13|TRBJ2-3|-|TRBV29-1
CSVASGGGDTQYF
TGCAGCGTTGCTAGCGGGGGAGGGGATACGCAGTATTTT
>-|19|TRBJ2-2|-|TRBV7-2
CASSGATMPGHTNTGELFF
TGTGCCAGCAGCGGGGCTACTATGCCGGGACATACGAACACCGGGGAGCTGTTTTTT
>TRBD1|14|TRBJ1-6|-|TRBV7-9
CASRAGTALSPLHF
TGTGCCAGCAGAGCCGGGACAGCGCTTTCACCCCTCCACTTT
>TRBD2|11|TRBJ2-7|-|TRBV19
CATSFGRVAYF
TGTGCCACTAGCTTTGGGAGGGTGGCGTACTTC
>TRBD2|15|TRBJ2-3|-|TRBV6-5
CASSLLAGATDTQYF
TGTGCCAGCAGTTTACTAGCGGGAGCCACAGATACGCAGTATTTT
>-|16|TRBJ2-1|-|TRBV9
CASSVGVGGGPGEQFF
TGTGCCAGCAGCGTAGGGGTTGGGGGGGGGCCAGGTGAGCAGTTCTTC
>TRBD1|13|TRBJ1-2|-|TRBV7-3
CASSSDRDYGYTF
TGTGCCAGCAGTTCAGACAGGGACTATGGCTACACCTTC
>-|16|TRBJ2-7|-|TRBV21-1
CASSRLAGGNLRWQYF
TGTGCCAGCAGCAGACTAGCGGGGGGAAACCTACGCTGGCAGTACTTC
>TRBD1|14|TRBJ2-5|-|TRBV7-9
CASSFGQGQETQYF
TGTGCCAGCAGCTTCGGACAGGGCCAAGAGACCCAGTACTTC
>-|14|TRBJ2-2|once|TRBV30
CAWSGQVRWGELFF
TGTGCCTGGAGTGGACAGGTCCGTTGGGGGGAGCTGTTTTTT
>-|17|TRBJ2-5|-|TRBV7-8
CASSPSPWSPTHETQYF
TGTGCCAGCAGCCCTAGCCCCTGGTCACCGACCCACGAGACCCAGTACTTC
>TRBD2|15|TRBJ2-2|-|TRBV30
CAWHGLAGRAGELFF
TGTGCCTGGCACGGGCTAGCGGGGCGGGCCGGGGAGCTGTTTTTT
>-|13|TRBJ2-1|-|TRBV27
CASSRGTYNEQFF
TGTGCCAGCAGTAGGGGGACCTACAATGAGCAGTTCTTC
>TRBD2|15|TRBJ2-1|-|TRBV5-1
CASSHLAGSYNEQFF
TGCGCCAGCAGTCACCTAGCGGGGTCCTACAATGAGCAGTTCTTC
>TRBD1|14|TRBJ2-5|once|TRBV29-1
CSVGTGGVWETQYF
TGCAGCGTAGGGACAGGGGGGGTTTGGGAGACCCAGTACTTC
>TRBD1|15|TRBJ1-2|few|TRBV7-2
CASSPGQGMGYGYTF
TGTGCCAGCAGCCCAGGACAGGGGATGGGCTATGGCTACACCTTC
>TRBD1|16|TRBJ2-2|few|TRBV30
CAWSVRGGANTGELFF
TGTGCCTGGAGTGTAAGAGGGGGCGCGAACACCGGGGAGCTGTTTTTT
>TRBD2|15|TRBJ2-1|-|TRBV5-4
CASSSGLAGVNEQFF
TGTGCCAGCAGCTCGGGACTAGCGGGAGTCAATGAGCAGTTCTTC
>-|15|TRBJ1-1|-|TRBV6-5
CASSYSKRGNTEAFF
TGTGCCAGCAGTTACTCGAAAAGGGGGAACACTGAAGCTTTCTTT
>-|14|TRBJ2-7|few|TRBV5-1
CASSLGQASYEQYF
TGCGCCAGCAGCTTGGGACAGGCCTCCTACGAGCAGTACTTC
>TRBD2|18|TRBJ2-3|-|TRBV27
CASSFRRGGLSSTDTQYF
TGTGCCAGCAGTTTCAGGCGGGGGGGCCTTAGTAGCACAGATACGCAGTATTTT
>-|15|TRBJ1-2|-|TRBV5-4
CASSLDVQTNYGYTF
TGTGCCAGCAGCTTGGATGTACAGACTAACTATGGCTACACCTTC
>-|15|TRBJ1-1|few|TRBV5-1
CASSESPRGNTEAFF
TGCGCCAGCAGCGAGTCTCCCAGGGGGAACACTGAAGCTTTCTTT
>-|13|TRBJ2-5|-|TRBV7-3
CASSLSLSETQYF
TGTGCCAGCAGCTTATCACTGTCGGAGACCCAGTACTTC
>-|16|TRBJ1-2|-|TRBV27
CASSLRQPAPSYGYTF
TGTGCCAGCAGTTTGAGGCAGCCAGCTCCCTCCTATGGCTACACCTTC
>-|15|TRBJ2-7|-|TRBV27
CASSPWGRGEGEQYF
TGTGCCAGCAGTCCCTGGGGCAGGGGAGAGGGGGAGCAGTACTTC
>-|18|TRBJ1-4|-|TRBV9
CASSVSQGRRATNEKLFF
TGTGCCAGCAGCGTATCCCAGGGAAGGAGGGCAACTAATGAAAAACTGTTTTTT
>TRBD2|10|TRBJ2-1|few|TRBV28
CATSGVEQFF
TGTGCCACCAGCGGGGTCGAGCAGTTCTTC
>-|15|TRBJ2-1|once|TRBV9
CASSVSGESYNEQFF
TGTGCCAGCAGCGTCTCAGGGGAGTCCTACAATGAGCAGTTCTTC
>-|14|TRBJ2-2|-|TRBV9
CASSATPHTGELFF
TGTGCCAGCAGCGCTACGCCGCACACCGGGGAGCTGTTTTTT
>TRBD2|16|TRBJ2-1|-|TRBV4-2
CASSQDQGTSGDEQFF
TGTGCCAGCAGCCAAGATCAGGGGACTAGTGGTGATGAGCAGTTCTTC
>-|14|TRBJ2-5|-|TRBV5-4
CASRPRGGEETQYF
TGTGCCAGTAGACCAAGGGGCGGCGAAGAGACCCAGTACTTC
>-|15|TRBJ2-5|-|TRBV5-1
CASSLGPSSGETQYF
TGCGCCAGCAGCTTGGGGCCGTCGAGCGGAGAGACCCAGTACTTC
>-|13|TRBJ1-1|-|TRBV28
CASRSTPGVGAFF
TGTGCCAGCAGATCTACTCCAGGGGTGGGAGCTTTCTTT
>-|15|TRBJ2-3|-|TRBV28
CASSLTPGSTDTQYF
TGTGCCAGCAGTTTGACTCCGGGAAGCACAGATACGCAGTATTTT
>TRBD1|16|TRBJ2-3|-|TRBV7-3
CASSLNPGGRTDTQYF
TGTGCCAGCAGCTTAAACCCAGGGGGCCGGACAGATACGCAGTATTTT
>TRBD1|16|TRBJ1-3|-|TRBV30
CAWSQTGLSSGNTIYF
TGTGCCTGGAGTCAGACAGGGCTTTCCTCTGGAAACACCATATATTTT